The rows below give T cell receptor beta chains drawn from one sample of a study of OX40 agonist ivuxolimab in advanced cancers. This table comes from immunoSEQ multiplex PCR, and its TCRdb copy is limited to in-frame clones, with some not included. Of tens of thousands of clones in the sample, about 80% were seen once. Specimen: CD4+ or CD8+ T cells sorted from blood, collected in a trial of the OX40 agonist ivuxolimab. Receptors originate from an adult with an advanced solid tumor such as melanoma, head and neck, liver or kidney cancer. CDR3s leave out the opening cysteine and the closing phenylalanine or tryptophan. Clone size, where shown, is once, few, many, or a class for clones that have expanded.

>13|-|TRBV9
ASSLQGSSTDTQY
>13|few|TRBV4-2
ASSQGGAGAEGYT
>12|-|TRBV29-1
SVLQGLAKNIQY
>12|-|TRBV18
ASSPTNVYNEQF
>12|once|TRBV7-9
ASSLGGGGTEAF
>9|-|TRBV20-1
SVIWGETQY
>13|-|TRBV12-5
ASGLGLARSDTQY
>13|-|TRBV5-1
ASSLQTGAVYEQY
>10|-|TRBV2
ASTLVADTQY
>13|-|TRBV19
ASSFRDRAAGELF
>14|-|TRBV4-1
ASSQEGQGRANTIY
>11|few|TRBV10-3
AIRGDRVDGYT
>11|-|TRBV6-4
ASSDRVNTEAF
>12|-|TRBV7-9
ASSQGGVGYGYT
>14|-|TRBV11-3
ASSLVSAGAQETQY
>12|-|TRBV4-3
ASSQGLGAETQY
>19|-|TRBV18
ASSPSTSWLWTEDTNYGYT
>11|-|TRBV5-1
ASRKGLDSEQF
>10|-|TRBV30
AWQTENTEAF
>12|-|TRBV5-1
ASSTGDVTYEQF
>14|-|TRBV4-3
ASSLGAQRGSNEQF
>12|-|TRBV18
ASSPGTLQNEQF
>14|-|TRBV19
ASRGTSGGPDNEQF
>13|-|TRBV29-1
SVGFPGHSGNTIY
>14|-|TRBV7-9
ASSESGTAPNQPQH
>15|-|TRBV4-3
ASSQTKVGSGDNEQF
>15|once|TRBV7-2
ASSLGRWGRGSNEQF
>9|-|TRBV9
ASSVEETQY
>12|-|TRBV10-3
AINPGQSTDTQY
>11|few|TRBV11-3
ASSLDRGTEAF
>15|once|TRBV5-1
ASSLIGGGGTSGIQY
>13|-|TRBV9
ASSSEGRASTEAF
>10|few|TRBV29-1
SVVSGANVLT
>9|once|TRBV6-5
ASGVNQPQH
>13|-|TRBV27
ASSSGGAGYNEQF
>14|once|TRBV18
ASSLTGGLVNTEAF
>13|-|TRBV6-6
ASSYSSGSNQPQH
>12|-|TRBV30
AWIGDRAVGELF
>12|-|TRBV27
ASSFSQRSGGYT
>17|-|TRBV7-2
ASSLVLLGTSGRWYEQY
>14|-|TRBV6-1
ASSEALAASTDTQY
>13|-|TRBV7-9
ASSSGRESAYEQY
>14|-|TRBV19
ASSVTGTKDNSPLH